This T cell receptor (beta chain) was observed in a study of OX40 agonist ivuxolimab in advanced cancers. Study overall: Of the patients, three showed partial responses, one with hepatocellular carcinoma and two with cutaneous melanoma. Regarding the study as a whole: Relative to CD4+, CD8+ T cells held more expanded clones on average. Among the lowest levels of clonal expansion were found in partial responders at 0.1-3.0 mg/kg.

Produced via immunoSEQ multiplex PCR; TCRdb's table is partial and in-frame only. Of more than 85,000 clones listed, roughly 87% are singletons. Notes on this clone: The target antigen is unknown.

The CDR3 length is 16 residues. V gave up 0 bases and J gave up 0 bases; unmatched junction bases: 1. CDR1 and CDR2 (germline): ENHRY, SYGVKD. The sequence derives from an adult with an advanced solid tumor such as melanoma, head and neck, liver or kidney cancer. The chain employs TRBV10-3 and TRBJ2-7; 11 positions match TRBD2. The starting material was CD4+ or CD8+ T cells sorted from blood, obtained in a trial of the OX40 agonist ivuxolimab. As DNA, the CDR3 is TGTGCCATCAGTGAGTCGACTAGCGGGAACTCCTACGAGCAGTACTTC. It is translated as CAISESTSGNSYEQYF.